This entry concerns a single T cell receptor beta chain. Its antigen is unidentified. This sample is drawn from a study of shared clonotypes between healthy human individuals. Germline loops: CDR1 SGDLS, CDR2 YYNGEE. The CDR3 spans 16 residues. Trimming removed 2 bases at V and 6 bases at J, with 18 bases between. Study results and limitations: Sampling included only blood; tissue repertoires likely differ. In four donors, around 4.8% of naive CD4 clonotypes appeared in common.

Per sorted-subset replicate PCR, input was around 200 ng DNA, representing 30,000 to 35,000 T cell genomes. Assay used: immunoSEQ multiplex PCR; TCRdb lists only in-frame clones, some missing. The sample includes more than 1,200,000 clones, approximately 98.5% seen only once; the top ten take roughly 0.36%. Input material: naive CD4+ T cells sorted from blood. The subset here: CD45RA+ positively selected. The sequence derives from a man aged 25-45 years in good health. The chain uses TRBV9 and TRBJ2-1; maybe TRBD2 (6 bases). CDR3 amino acids: CASSVQLARNFNEQFF. CDR3 bases: TGTGCCAGCAGCGTGCAGCTAGCGCGAAACTTCAATGAGCAGTTCTTC.